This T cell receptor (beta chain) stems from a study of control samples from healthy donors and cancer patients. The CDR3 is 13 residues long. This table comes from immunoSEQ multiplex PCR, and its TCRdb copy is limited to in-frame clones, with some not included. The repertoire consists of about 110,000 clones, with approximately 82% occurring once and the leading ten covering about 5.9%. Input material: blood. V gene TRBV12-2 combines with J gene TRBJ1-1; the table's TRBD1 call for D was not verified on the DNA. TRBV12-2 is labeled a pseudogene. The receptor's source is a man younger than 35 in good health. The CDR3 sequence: CASRFLTQTMAFF. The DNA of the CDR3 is TGTGCAAGTCGCTTCCTTACACAAACGATGGCTTTCTTT.